The sequence of this T cell receptor beta chain was determined in a study of PD-1 blockade in mismatch repair-deficient tumors (dated by TCRdb to the late 2010s). Regarding the study in general: Between September 2013 and late 2016, 90 or so consecutive patients with 11 to 12 mismatch repair-deficient cancer types, all previously treated and progressing, were enrolled in the trial. Deep sequencing of TCR CDR3 regions was used to track tumor-associated T cell clones in peripheral blood of patients responding to PD-1 blockade. Findings and caveats that apply to the study as a whole: Clones residing in the tumor, which were often undetectable in blood before treatment, expanded quickly after pembrolizumab and then contracted, generally before radiologic responses.

Concerning this clone itself: This receptor's antigen is unknown. Base qualities are missing; no much larger clone stands one base away.

For each enrolled patient, mismatch repair deficiency was established using either polymerase chain reaction or immunohistochemistry. TCR sequencing was performed for a few patients who responded to pembrolizumab therapy. The phase II trial prospectively tested pembrolizumab PD-1 blockade in advanced mismatch repair-deficient cancers regardless of tissue of origin. Peripheral blood T cell samples were serially collected before and at multiple times after PD-1 blockade was started. The timing of each blood sample was reported as weeks after the first dose of pembrolizumab. Receptors were amplified or captured by the immunoSEQ multiplex PCR assay. Not all clones reach the TCRdb copy of this immuneACCESS table, which keeps in-frame sequences only. Checked studies attribute under half of the gap to unresolved V genes and leave the rest unexplained. This sample holds some 130,000 clones; about 90% were observed only once. In total, the top ten clones hold about 10% of the sample.

Sequenced here: peripheral blood, sampled approximately 72 weeks after starting pembrolizumab. This receptor was identified in an adult with mismatch repair-deficient cancer.

The DNA sequence follows: TGTGCCAGCAGCGTAGGAGACTACTCCTACAATGAGCAGTTCTTC. This is translated as CASSVGDYSYNEQFF. The V and J segments used are TRBV9 and TRBJ2-1, with TRBD2 perhaps the D gene, on 5 matching bases. V is clipped by 0 bases and J by 0 bases, and the sequence between their germline boundaries is 7 bases long. The CDR3 runs 15 residues from the cysteine to the phenylalanine. Only the CDR3 region is kept as DNA, spanning 45 bases read in frame from base 1. The germline V gene sets CDR1 to SGDLS and CDR2 to YYNGEE. With all but the CDR3 taken from the reference TRBV9 and TRBJ2-1 genes, the full variable domain is: DSGVTQTPKHLITATGQRVTLRCSPRSGDLSVYWYQQSLDQGLQFLIQYYNGEERAKGNILERFSAQQFPDLHSELNLSSLELGDSALYFCASSVGDYSYNEQFFGPGTRLTVL.